This entry features one TCR beta chain sequence. This clonotype was seen more than once but under ten times. Its antigen has not been determined. No base qualities exist here, and no much larger clone lies one base off it. CDR1 and CDR2, looked up from the germline V gene, are SGHVS and FQNEAQ. The CDR3, from cysteine to phenylalanine, totals 15 residues. Left in the record is the CDR3 DNA by itself, 45 bases read in frame from the first base. V is shortened by 6 bases, J by 5 bases, and the region joining them spans 20 bases. These data originate in a study of T cell repertoires in cytomegalovirus infection (dated by TCRdb to about 2019). In the study overall: The peptide stimulations were aimed at well-studied HLA-B-restricted epitopes as well as recently identified HLA-C-restricted CMV epitopes, whose presentation resists viral immunomodulation. The HLA type of each donor mattered for the analysis, because public TCR beta signatures pointed to carriage of CMV infection along with the matching HLA type.

Sequenced using an Illumina HiSeq 1500. TCRdb trimmed public reads at Q25 via fastp, called clones via MiXCR and kept in-frame beta chains. When rows share a CDR3 protein, they turn into one entry using the most common DNA and genes. Recorded for this sample are tens of thousands of distinct CDR3 sequences; around 20% of them occurred a single time. The top ten hold around 72% of the sample. This specimen's treatment or condition label, per the study, means: in vitro stimulation with specific CMV peptide epitopes to enrich CMV-specific T cells. Beyond this particular receptor, the publication reports: The ex vivo response was dominated by HLA-C-restricted CMV-specific TCR beta clonotypes, which also provided the single most frequent clonotype in two of eight donors. Cumulative frequency of public TCR beta family members discriminated carriers of CMV infection plus the relevant HLA type in this cohort and an independent approximately 370-donor cohort.

This TCR was sampled from a human donor in good health (CMV status not recorded). Some clones in this sample may be carry-over from other donors' samples. The chain links TRBV7-8 with TRBJ2-7, with no confident D gene call. Sequencing used CD8+ T cells from cultured PBMCs, obtained from culture after CMV antigen stimulation. The encoded CDR3 is CASRSSQARIHEQYF. Read as DNA, the sequence is TGTGCCAGCAGATCAAGTCAGGCCAGGATCCACGAGCAGTACTTC.